Following are 20 T cell receptor beta chains from one sample sequenced in a study of immune evolution from preneoplasia to lung adenocarcinoma (dated by TCRdb to about 2021). The method was the immunoSEQ multiplex PCR assay. The table was pulled from immuneACCESS by TCRdb, which kept in-frame rearrangements only. Such tables lose some clones; where checked, under half of the loss comes from unresolved V genes, and the rest has no known cause. The sample has 2,500 to 3,000 clones on record, around 85% of them singletons. Roughly 5% of the sample rests with the top ten. The specimen was FFPE invasive lung adenocarcinoma tissue. The cell subset or site tag for this specimen amounts to: frankly invasive lung adenocarcinoma (ADC). The receptor set was obtained from a person aged 60-79 years with invasive lung adenocarcinoma.

This chain connects TRBV28 to TRBJ1-5; D not resolved. V lost 1 base and J lost 0, with 4 bases in between. CDR3 size: 14 residues. CDR1 MDHEN and CDR2 SYDVKM come from the germline V gene. This CDR3 reads CASSLSGSNQPQHF. CDR3 coding DNA: TGTGCCAGCAGTTTATCAGGTAGCAATCAGCCCCAGCATTTT.

The V and J genes are TRBV19 and TRBJ1-6; D not resolved. This CDR3 region has 13 residues. V was shortened by 7 bases and J by 8 bases, with 12 bases between the two germline ends. Germline values: CDR1 LNHDA, CDR2 SQIVND (reference sequence). CDR3 protein: CASTDGGYSPLHF. The CDR3 DNA follows: TGTGCCAGTACCGATGGTGGGTATTCACCCCTCCACTTT.

The rearrangement joins TRBV15 to TRBJ1-1; D uncertain. This CDR3 is built from 13 residues. Germline assignment: CDR1 LNHNV and CDR2 YYDKDF (reference sequence). V dropped 0 bases and J dropped 3 bases, with 5 bases sitting between them. This CDR3 is CATSREVDTEAFF. CDR3 in DNA: TGTGCCACCAGCAGAGAGGTGGACACTGAAGCTTTCTTT.

The rearrangement joins TRBV11-2 to TRBJ1-1; a weak D match, TRBD1 (5 bases). Trimming took 11 bases from V and 4 from J, leaving 17 bases between them. Per the germline V gene, CDR1 is SGHAT and CDR2 is FQNNGV. This CDR3 is built from 13 residues. The CDR3 protein is CAGGVRASTEAFF. CDR3 DNA: TGTGCCGGGGGGGTACGGGCGAGCACTGAAGCTTTCTTT.

The chain carries TRBV28 and TRBJ2-7, with 10 bases that match TRBD2. Germline loops: CDR1 MDHEN, CDR2 SYDVKM. The CDR3 is 14 residues long. The V segment lost 5 bases and the J segment 3 bases; nucleotides outside the gene matches: 4. The CDR3 nucleotides are TGTGCCAGCAGTGCTAGCGGGAGCCTCTACGAGCAGTACTTC. Amino acids: CASSASGSLYEQYF.

V is TRBV6-1 and J is TRBJ1-1; weak D call: TRBD1 (6 bases). V lost 3 bases, J lost 0 bases, and 11 bases lay in between. The CDR3 consists of 15 residues. Germline CDR1 and CDR2: MNHNS and SASEGT. CDR3 in amino acids: CASSDRGLMNTEAFF. The CDR3, as DNA: TGTGCCAGCAGTGACAGGGGCCTCATGAACACTGAAGCTTTCTTT.

The rearrangement uses TRBV27 and TRBJ2-7; D is perhaps TRBD2 (6 bases). The CDR3 runs to 12 residues. Germline values: CDR1 MNHEY, CDR2 SMNVEV (reference sequence). V dropped 6 bases and J dropped 6 bases, with 12 bases sitting between them. The CDR3 reads CASRGGGIEQYF. The CDR3 DNA reads as TGTGCCAGCAGGGGAGGAGGGATCGAGCAGTACTTC.

The CDR3 region is CASSVASGPSYEQYF. Here the CDR3 DNA reads TGTGCCAGCAGCGTAGCTAGCGGGCCTTCCTACGAGCAGTACTTC. This chain links TRBV9 with TRBJ2-7; 8 bases map to TRBD2. V lost 0 bases to trimming and J lost 1 base; unmatched junction nucleotides: 3. The CDR3 runs 15 residues. The germline CDR1 and CDR2 sequences are SGDLS and YYNGEE.

The V and J genes are TRBV19 and TRBJ1-5, with TRBD1 matching 9 bases. The CDR3 has 14 amino acids. Germline CDR1 and CDR2: LNHDA and SQIVND (reference sequence). The J segment lost 4 bases and the V segment lost 5 bases, leaving 3 bases of the junction unmatched. The CDR3 DNA is TGTGCCAGTAGTCTGACAGGGGGGAATCAGCCCCAGCATTTT. It specifies CASSLTGGNQPQHF.

The rearrangement joins TRBV5-4 to TRBJ2-1; 11 nucleotides align to TRBD2. In germline, CDR1 is SGHNT, CDR2 YYREEE (reference sequence). This CDR3 has 15 residues. Trimming cost V 5 bases and J 6 bases; bases outside gene matches: 7. CDR3: CASSSLAGGSNEQFF. In nucleotides, the CDR3 is TGTGCCAGCAGTTCTCTAGCGGGGGGTTCCAATGAGCAGTTCTTC.

V and J are TRBV27 and TRBJ2-7; D tentatively fits TRBD1 or TRBD2 (5 bases each). V lost 9 bases, J lost 4 bases, and 10 bases lay in between. This CDR3 is built from 11 residues. Germline V gene data show CDR1 as MNHEY and CDR2 as SMNVEV (reference sequence). CDR3 residues: CASRDGYEQYF. In DNA, the CDR3 is TGTGCCAGTAGGGACGGTTACGAGCAGTACTTC.

This chain uses TRBV11-3 with TRBJ2-7; D gene unclear. CDR1 SGHNT and CDR2 YENEEA come from the germline V gene. This CDR3 contains 15 residues. V was pared by 2 bases and J by 2 bases, with 13 bases between. CDR3 residues: CASSLFAGPTYEQYF. The CDR3 DNA is TGTGCCAGCAGCTTATTCGCAGGTCCGACCTACGAGCAGTACTTC.

J is TRBJ1-2 and V is TRBV4-1; no reliable D call. The CDR3 is 13 amino acids. The ends were cut back, 0 bases at V and 7 bases at J, with 9 bases in the middle. Germline V CDR1 and CDR2: MGHRA, YSYEKL. The CDR3 coding sequence is TGCGCCAGCAGCCAAGATCGGTGGGGTGGCTACACCTTC. It translates to CASSQDRWGGYTF.

On this clone itself: This sequence may be a read error, since a much larger clone differs from it by one base. Within the sample, other DNA sequences also encode this same CDR3. This chain connects TRBV28 to TRBJ2-2; D is possibly TRBD2 (5 bases). Germline CDR1 and CDR2: MDHEN and SYDVKM. CDR3 length: 14 residues. CDR3 nucleotides: TGTGCCAGCAGTTTAGGGTCTCGGAACGGGGAACTGTTTTTT. This gives the protein CASSLGSRNGELFF.

As to this clone: One junction end does not reproduce the germline sequence, and a read error may be involved. The genes are TRBV14 and TRBJ1-4; no clear D. This CDR3 comprises 16 residues. CDR1 is SGHDN, CDR2 FVKESK, per germline. The chain's CDR3 is CASSHARGGVLGKTVF. The CDR3 nucleotides read TGTGCCAGCAGCCACGCCCGCGGTGGAGTTCTAGGAAAAACTGTTTTT.

The rearrangement joins TRBV9 to TRBJ1-2, with unresolved D. CDR3 length: 11 amino acids. Germline CDR1 reads SGDLS; CDR2 reads YYNGEE. The V gene lost 4 bases and the J gene lost 2 bases, with 3 bases spanning the gap. The CDR3 reads CASSQNYGYTF. The CDR3 coding sequence is TGTGCCAGCAGCCAGAACTATGGCTACACCTTC. The whole variable domain, remainder taken from reference TRBV9 and TRBJ1-2, is DSGVTQTPKHLITATGQRVTLRCSPRSGDLSVYWYQQSLDQGLQFLIQYYNGEERAKGNILERFSAQQFPDLHSELNLSSLELGDSALYFCASSQNYGYTFGSGTRLTVV.

This clone was observed a few times. This chain connects TRBV15 to TRBJ2-3; 8 bases line up with TRBD1. V was pared by 2 bases and J by 5 bases, with 9 bases of the junction left unmatched. Germline CDR1 is LNHNV and CDR2 is YYDKDF (reference sequence). This CDR3 is built from 16 residues. In DNA, the CDR3 is TGTGCCACCAGCAGATTCCGGACAGGGCTGGAAGATACGCAGTATTTT. This codes for CATSRFRTGLEDTQYF. Full variable domain (remainder filled in from reference TRBV15 and TRBJ2-3): DAMVIQNPRYQVTQFGKPVTLSCSQTLNHNVMYWYQQKSSQAPKLLFHYYDKDFNNEADTPDNFQSRRPNTSFCFLDIRSPGLGDTAMYLCATSRFRTGLEDTQYFGPGTRLTVL.

This chain joins TRBV6-6 and TRBJ2-1, with unresolved D. Looked up from germline, CDR1 is MNHNY and CDR2 is SVGAGI (reference sequence). This CDR3 has 15 residues. Trimming left V 5 bases short and J 5 bases short, with 16 bases between. The CDR3: CASSQTNLVDNEQFF. In DNA, the CDR3 is TGTGCCAGCAGTCAAACTAACCTTGTAGACAATGAGCAGTTCTTC.

The V call is TRBV9, the J call TRBJ2-5; 9 bases align to TRBD1. Germline V gives CDR1 SGDLS, CDR2 YYNGEE. The CDR3 spans 14 residues. J lost 5 bases, V lost 3 bases, and 5 bases had no gene match. The CDR3 sequence is CASSAGTGFETQYF. CDR3 in DNA: TGTGCCAGCAGCGCCGGGACAGGGTTTGAGACCCAGTACTTC.

The rearrangement uses TRBV28 and TRBJ1-1; D remains ambiguous. Trimming removed 6 bases at V and 0 bases at J, with 8 bases between. Per germline, CDR1 MDHEN and CDR2 SYDVKM. CDR3 length equals 13 residues. CDR3 sequence: CASRPRVNTEAFF. CDR3 nucleotides: TGTGCCAGCAGACCTAGGGTGAACACTGAAGCTTTCTTT.